This is a list of T cell receptor beta chains from one sample in a study of T cells in Graves' hyperthyroidism and ophthalmopathy. One entry per CDR3 protein, called by TCRdb with MiXCR from the multiplex PCR reads. The sample records about 540,000 distinct CDR3 sequences, 40% to 55% being singletons. Sample: peripheral blood or thyroid tissue (not recorded which). The receptors were sampled from a woman aged 18 to 35 with Graves' hyperthyroidism. Both conserved end residues are part of each CDR3. The order of the fields is clone size, V gene, J gene, D gene, CDR3 DNA, CDR3 protein. The D gene is left open where the match is weak. The size field is filled for only some rows; it gives once, few, many or a size class.

size: -; V: TRBV10-3; J: TRBJ2-7; D: -; DNA: TGTGCCATCAGAGGGCAGGGACTCTCCTACGAGCAGTACTTC; CDR3: CAIRGQGLSYEQYF
size: -; V: TRBV27; J: TRBJ2-7; D: TRBD1; DNA: TGTGCCAGCAGGATCCCGGGACAGGTCTCCGAGCAGTACTTC; CDR3: CASRIPGQVSEQYF
size: -; V: TRBV2; J: TRBJ1-4; D: -; DNA: TGTGCCAGCAGCTTTCGGGGGGCTTTT; CDR3: CASSFRGAF
size: few; V: TRBV24-1; J: TRBJ2-2; D: -; DNA: TGTGCCAGCTCACCGCCAGGGAGGTACACCGGGGAGCTGTTTTTT; CDR3: CASSPPGRYTGELFF
size: -; V: TRBV6-5; J: TRBJ2-5; D: TRBD1; DNA: TGTGCCAGCAGGGAAGGACAGGTACAAGAGACCCAGTACTTC; CDR3: CASREGQVQETQYF
size: -; V: TRBV5-1; J: TRBJ1-2; D: -; DNA: TGCGCCAGCAGCCCACAGACCGTTAAAGGGTACACCTTC; CDR3: CASSPQTVKGYTF
size: -; V: TRBV7-9; J: TRBJ1-1; D: -; DNA: TGCGCCAGCAGCCAAGAAGTGGCGGGGGCCGCTGAAGCTTTCTTT; CDR3: CASSQEVAGAAEAFF
size: -; V: TRBV7-3; J: TRBJ1-1; D: -; DNA: TGTGCCAGCAGCCCTGACACCGGGGGGGGTATGAACACTGAAGCTTTCTTT; CDR3: CASSPDTGGGMNTEAFF
size: many; V: TRBV6-2/TRBV6-3; J: TRBJ2-7; D: -; DNA: TGTGCCAGCAGGGGGTCGGGAACCTACGAGCAGTACTTC; CDR3: CASRGSGTYEQYF
size: -; V: TRBV25-1; J: TRBJ2-1; D: -; DNA: TGTGCCAGCACGGCGCCCTACAATGAGCAGTTCTTC; CDR3: CASTAPYNEQFF
size: few; V: TRBV29-1; J: TRBJ1-2; D: -; DNA: TGCAGTGTTGACGGGGACTATGGCTACACCTTC; CDR3: CSVDGDYGYTF
size: -; V: TRBV20-1; J: TRBJ2-6; D: -; DNA: TGCAGTGCTAGAGTAGGGGCTGGGGCCAACGTCCTGACTTTC; CDR3: CSARVGAGANVLTF
size: many; V: TRBV2; J: TRBJ2-7; D: TRBD2; DNA: TGTGCCAGCAACGGACTAGCGGGAGGTACTGCCTCCTACGAGCAGTACTTC; CDR3: CASNGLAGGTASYEQYF
size: many; V: TRBV24-1; J: TRBJ1-3; D: -; DNA: TGTGCCACCAGTGAAGGAGGGTCTGGAAACACCATATATTTT; CDR3: CATSEGGSGNTIYF
size: -; V: TRBV2; J: TRBJ1-3; D: TRBD1; DNA: TGTGCCAGCCAGGGACAGGGAAACACCATATATTTT; CDR3: CASQGQGNTIYF
size: -; V: TRBV20-1; J: TRBJ2-3; D: TRBD2; DNA: TGCAGTGCTAGAGAAATAGCGGGAGATCAAGCAGATACGCAGTATTTT; CDR3: CSAREIAGDQADTQYF
size: few; V: TRBV9; J: TRBJ2-7; D: -; DNA: TGTGCCAGCAGTTATTTATCCGGGGGCGGCTACGAGCAGTACTTC; CDR3: CASSYLSGGGYEQYF
size: -; V: TRBV7-8; J: TRBJ2-4; D: TRBD1; DNA: TGTGCCAGCAGCTTAGATGGGACAGGGGGAAACATTCAGTACTTC; CDR3: CASSLDGTGGNIQYF
size: -; V: TRBV10-1; J: TRBJ2-7; D: -; DNA: TGCGCCAGCAGTGAGTCGATAGCACTCCACGAGCAGTACTTC; CDR3: CASSESIALHEQYF
size: few; V: TRBV3-1; J: TRBJ2-7; D: TRBD2; DNA: TGTGCCAGCAGCCAAGATGGAGGTGTTAGCGGGACGTTTTACGAGCAGTACTTC; CDR3: CASSQDGGVSGTFYEQYF
size: many; V: TRBV6-5; J: TRBJ2-2; D: TRBD2; DNA: TGTGCCAGCAGTTTAGCGGGAGTACAAGTCGGGGAGCTGTTTTTT; CDR3: CASSLAGVQVGELFF
size: -; V: TRBV11-1; J: TRBJ1-6; D: -; DNA: TGTGCCAGCAGCTTAGGATCCGGGGGGAATTCACCCCCCCACTTT; CDR3: CASSLGSGGNSPPHF
size: once; V: TRBV15; J: TRBJ2-6; D: TRBD1; DNA: TGTGCCACCAGCAGACCCCCAGGGGGCAACGTCCTGACTTTC; CDR3: CATSRPPGGNVLTF
size: many; V: TRBV9; J: TRBJ1-6; D: -; DNA: TGTGCCAGCAGCGTAATGGGTGCCTGGGCACCCCTCCACTTT; CDR3: CASSVMGAWAPLHF
size: -; V: TRBV4-1; J: TRBJ1-2; D: -; DNA: TGCGCCAGCAGCCAACTAGGACTCGGGGGGTATAGCTACACCTTC; CDR3: CASSQLGLGGYSYTF
size: many; V: TRBV7-7; J: TRBJ2-5; D: TRBD2; DNA: TGTGCCAGCAGCCCCGACCCGGGAGGCTTTCGAGAGACCCAGTACTTC; CDR3: CASSPDPGGFRETQYF
size: many; V: TRBV7-9; J: TRBJ2-7; D: TRBD1; DNA: TGTGCCAGCAGCTTAGACAGGGGCTCCACCTACGAGCAGTACTTC; CDR3: CASSLDRGSTYEQYF